These 13 T cell receptor beta chains came from one sample sequenced in a study of blood T cell repertoires in COVID-19. The assay was immunoSEQ multiplex PCR, and TCRdb's table has in-frame clones only and misses some. The table has 100,000 to 150,000 clones, approximately 74% seen once. The sample taken for sequencing was peripheral blood. All receptors derive from a woman aged 70-85 years with acute or convalescent COVID-19.

The V call is TRBV29-1, the J call TRBJ2-3; the D is unclear. The CDR3 consists of 11 residues. V dropped 7 bases and J dropped 6 bases, with 11 bases sitting between them. CDR1 and CDR2 from the germline V gene are SQVTM and ANQGSEA. The CDR3 DNA is TGCAGCGCCGGGTCTGGGGATACGCAGTATTTT. Translated: CSAGSGDTQYF.

The sample holds a few counts of this clone. This same CDR3 is encoded by further DNA sequences in the sample. The rearrangement uses TRBV18 and TRBJ1-4; TRBD1 is a possible D gene (6 bases). CDR1 and CDR2 (germline): KGHSH, LQKENI. The CDR3 covers 13 residues. Trimming pared 4 bases from V and 5 bases from J, leaving 8 bases between. The CDR3 sequence is CASSRGQNEKLFF. In DNA, the CDR3 is TGTGCCAGCTCACGGGGACAAAATGAAAAACTGTTTTTT.

The rearrangement links TRBV5-6 to TRBJ1-4; D perhaps matches TRBD1 (5 bases). Germline values: CDR1 SGHDT, CDR2 YYEEEE. The CDR3 totals 14 residues. V gave up 1 base and J gave up 8 bases, with 12 bases separating them. The CDR3 DNA reads as TGTGCCAGCAGCTTGAGTGCGGGGGTGGAAAAACTGTTTTTT. Residues: CASSLSAGVEKLFF.

The chain combines TRBV7-9 with TRBJ2-3, with TRBD2 identical over 7 bases. CDR1 and CDR2 (germline): SEHNR, FQNEAQ (reference sequence). The ends lost 4 bases at V and 2 bases at J; junction bases unmatched: 9. This CDR3 contains 16 residues. The CDR3 sequence: CASSSRQAGYTDTQYF. The CDR3 nucleotides are TGTGCCAGCAGCTCCCGCCAAGCGGGATACACAGATACGCAGTATTTT.

The chain links TRBV3-1 (or the pseudogene TRBV3-2) to TRBJ2-1, with D perhaps TRBD1 (6 bases). Germline assignment: CDR1 LGHDT and CDR2 YNNKEL (reference sequence). This CDR3 has 14 amino acids. The germline V and J ends were trimmed by 4 bases and 4 bases, with 11 bases remaining between them. DNA of the CDR3: TGTGCCAGCAGCCCGGGACACAGATACAATGAGCAGTTCTTC. It specifies CASSPGHRYNEQFF.

The gene calls are TRBV4-1 and TRBJ2-7, with TRBD2 as a possible D gene (6 bases). The CDR3 contains 13 residues. Trimming pared 0 bases from V and 6 bases from J, leaving 9 bases between. CDR1 is MGHRA, CDR2 YSYEKL, per germline. Here the CDR3 DNA reads TGCGCCAGCAGCCAAGAGACGGGAGCCGAGCAGTACTTC. Protein product: CASSQETGAEQYF.

The rearrangement uses TRBV7-6 and TRBJ2-2, with TRBD1 matching over 7 bases. This CDR3 is 15 amino acids long. CDR1 is SGHVS and CDR2 is FNYEAQ in the germline V gene. The trim removed 5 bases at V and 1 base at J, leaving 4 bases unmatched. CDR3 protein: CASSPGTENTGELFF. The CDR3 DNA is TGTGCCAGCAGCCCCGGGACAGAGAACACCGGGGAGCTGTTTTTT.

In this sample, this clone turned up a few times. V and J are TRBV4-3 and TRBJ2-3; tentatively, D is TRBD1 (6 bases). The V end lost 5 bases, the J end lost 0 bases, and 18 bases lay between the germline ends. The CDR3 extends over 17 amino acids. The V gene's germline CDR1 is LGHNA and CDR2 YSLEER. CDR3 nucleotides: TGCGCCAGCAGCAAACAGACTGGGGGCTCTAGCACAGATACGCAGTATTTT. This encodes CASSKQTGGSSTDTQYF.

The CDR3 nucleotides are TGTGCCTGGAGTTCGGAGGCAACTAATGAAAAACTGTTTTTT. Translating gives CAWSSEATNEKLFF. J is TRBJ1-4 and V is TRBV30, with D unclear. Germline V gene data show CDR1 as GTSNPN and CDR2 as SVGIG (reference sequence). The CDR3 consists of 14 residues. Between the trimmed V and J ends, which lost 2 bases and 0 bases, there was a span of 7 bases.

This clone is medium-sized within its sample. V is TRBV7-2 and J is TRBJ2-7, with 11 bases identical to TRBD1. V gave up 5 bases and J gave up 1 base; unmatched junction bases: 7. The germline gives CDR1 SGHTA, CDR2 FQGNSA. The CDR3 spans 16 residues. CDR3 nucleotide sequence: TGTGCCAGCAGCGTGACCGGGACAGGGGGATCCTACGAGCAGTACTTC. It specifies CASSVTGTGGSYEQYF.

The V gene is TRBV19, the J gene TRBJ1-4; D is undetermined. This CDR3 has 12 amino acids. V lost 7 bases and J lost 6, with 9 bases in between. Germline CDR1 reads LNHDA; CDR2 reads SQIVND (reference sequence). The CDR3 DNA sequence: TGTGCCAGTATCGCGGCGGATGAAAAACTGTTTTTT. Protein sequence: CASIAADEKLFF.

This clone was picked up a small number of times. This sequence joins TRBV7-9 and TRBJ2-7; D possibly corresponds to TRBD2 (5 bases). The CDR3 runs to 13 residues. V was clipped by 2 bases and J by 5 bases, with 10 bases between them. CDR1 is SEHNR and CDR2 is FQNEAQ in the germline V gene (reference sequence). The CDR3: CASSLMLAHEQYF. The CDR3 region has the DNA TGTGCCAGCAGCTTAATGCTAGCCCACGAGCAGTACTTC.

This chain links TRBV6-5 with TRBJ2-1; D unresolved. V was cut by 2 bases and J by 9 bases, with 11 bases left in between. This CDR3 comprises 13 residues. CDR1 is MNHEY and CDR2 is SVGAGI in the germline V gene. The CDR3: CASSYGPKSEQFF. CDR3 bases: TGTGCCAGCAGTTACGGGCCGAAGAGTGAGCAGTTCTTC.